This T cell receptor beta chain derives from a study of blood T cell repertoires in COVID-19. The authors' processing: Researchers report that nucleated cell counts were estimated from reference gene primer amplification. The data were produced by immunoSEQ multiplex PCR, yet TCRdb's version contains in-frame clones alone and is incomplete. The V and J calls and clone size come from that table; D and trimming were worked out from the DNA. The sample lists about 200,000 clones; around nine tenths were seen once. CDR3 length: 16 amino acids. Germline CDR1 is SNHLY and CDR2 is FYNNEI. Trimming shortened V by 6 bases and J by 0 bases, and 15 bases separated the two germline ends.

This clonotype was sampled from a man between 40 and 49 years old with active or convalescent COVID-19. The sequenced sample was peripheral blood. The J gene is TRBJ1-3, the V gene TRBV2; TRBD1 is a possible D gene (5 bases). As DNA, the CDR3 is TGTGCCAGCAGCGACTCGACAGCTATCTCTGGAAACACCATATATTTT. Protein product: CASSDSTAISGNTIYF.